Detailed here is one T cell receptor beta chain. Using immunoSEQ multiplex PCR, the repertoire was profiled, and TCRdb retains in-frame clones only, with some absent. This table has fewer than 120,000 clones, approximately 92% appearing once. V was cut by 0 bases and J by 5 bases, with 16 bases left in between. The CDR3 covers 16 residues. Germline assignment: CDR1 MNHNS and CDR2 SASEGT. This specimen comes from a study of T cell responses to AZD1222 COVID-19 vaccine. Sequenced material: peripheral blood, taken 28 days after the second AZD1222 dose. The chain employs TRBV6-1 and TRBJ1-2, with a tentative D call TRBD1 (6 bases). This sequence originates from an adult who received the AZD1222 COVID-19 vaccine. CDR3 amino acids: CASSEALETGLYGYTF. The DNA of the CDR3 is TGTGCCAGCAGTGAAGCTTTGGAGACAGGACTTTATGGCTACACCTTC.